This passage covers 32 T cell receptor beta chains from one sample sequenced in a study of blood T cell repertoires in COVID-19. Clones were read by immunoSEQ multiplex PCR, and TCRdb kept only the in-frame ones, dropping some. The profile covers a few hundred thousand clones, with over 75% appearing a single time and just under 0.8% taken by the ten largest. The specimen was peripheral blood. These receptors originate from a woman aged 30 to 39 with acute or convalescent COVID-19.

The rearrangement joins TRBV3-1 (or the pseudogene TRBV3-2) to TRBJ1-3, with 10 bases that match TRBD1. The CDR3 is 16 residues long. Per the germline V gene, CDR1 is LGHDT and CDR2 is YNNKEL (reference sequence). The V gene end was trimmed by 0 bases and the J gene end by 4 bases; junction bases not matched to a gene: 3. Here the CDR3 reads CASSQEGQGWGNTIYF. CDR3 sequence (DNA): TGTGCCAGCAGCCAAGAGGGACAGGGGTGGGGAAACACCATATATTTT.

V and J are TRBV6-5 and TRBJ2-2; D is undetermined. The CDR3 spans 13 residues. The V end was cut by 8 bases, the J end by 6 bases, with 13 bases between. The germline CDR1 and CDR2 sequences are MNHEY and SVGAGI. The CDR3 bases are TGTGCCAGCGCCCCGGGTCCTCCCGGGGAGCTGTTTTTT. Amino acids: CASAPGPPGELFF.

The V call is TRBV7-9, the J call TRBJ2-5; D is uncertain. Germline CDR1 SEHNR, CDR2 FQNEAQ (reference sequence). V was cut by 3 bases and J by 2 bases, with 13 bases left in between. This CDR3 comprises 15 residues. CDR3 residues: CASSFVGVIQETQYF. DNA for the CDR3: TGTGCCAGCAGCTTCGTGGGCGTTATACAAGAGACCCAGTACTTC. Drawing the rest from reference TRBV7-9 and TRBJ2-5, the complete variable domain is DTGVSQNPRHKITKRGQNVTFRCDPISEHNRLYWYRQTLGQGPEFLTYFQNEAQLEKSRLLSDRFSAERPKGSFSTLEIQRTEQGDSAMYLCASSFVGVIQETQYFGPGTRLLVL.

The rearrangement joins TRBV7-9 to TRBJ2-7, with D possibly TRBD1 on 6 matching bases. Trimming stripped 5 bases from V and 8 bases from J, with 22 bases between. The CDR3 extends over 15 amino acids. Germline assignment: CDR1 SEHNR and CDR2 FQNEAQ (reference sequence). The CDR3 region has the DNA TGTGCCAGCAGCCACCGGGACACCGCCAGGTCGCAGCAGTACTTC. Encoded protein: CASSHRDTARSQQYF.

This clone has only one observation. The same CDR3 can be traced to other DNA sequences in this sample. The rearrangement links TRBV9 to TRBJ2-7; TRBD1 might be the D (6 bases). Between the trimmed V and J ends, which lost 0 bases and 2 bases, there was a span of 9 bases. Looked up from germline, CDR1 is SGDLS and CDR2 is YYNGEE. The CDR3 consists of 14 residues. CDR3 loop: CASSVAQGTYEQYF. Here the CDR3 DNA reads TGTGCCAGCAGCGTAGCACAGGGAACCTACGAGCAGTACTTC.

This chain uses TRBV5-6 with TRBJ2-1; no definite D call. Trimming stripped 1 base from V and 4 bases from J, with 6 bases between. The germline V gene encodes CDR1 SGHDT and CDR2 YYEEEE. The CDR3 loop spans 13 amino acids. In nucleotides, the CDR3 is TGTGCCAGCAGCTTGATGGCATACAATGAGCAGTTCTTC. Its translation is CASSLMAYNEQFF.

The chain joins TRBV18 to TRBJ1-4; D is ambiguous. This CDR3 comprises 14 residues. Trimming left V 6 bases short and J 7 bases short, with 15 bases between. Germline V gene lookup returns CDR1 KGHSH and CDR2 LQKENI. The chain's CDR3 is CASSPSGVSEKLFF. Here the CDR3 DNA reads TGTGCCAGCTCTCCCTCCGGGGTTTCTGAAAAACTGTTTTTT.

This chain's CDR3 is CASSPLRSWGREEREQYF. CDR3 coding DNA: TGTGCCAGCAGCCCCCTAAGGAGTTGGGGGCGGGAGGAGCGCGAGCAGTACTTC. The genes are TRBV7-6 and TRBJ2-7, with 8 bases that match TRBD2. CDR3 length: 18 residues. Germline CDR1 is SGHVS and CDR2 is FNYEAQ. Trimming cost V 5 bases and J 6 bases; bases outside gene matches: 21.

The rearrangement joins TRBV27 to TRBJ2-3; TRBD2 aligns across 8 bases. Trimming cost V 1 base and J 0 bases; bases outside gene matches: 3. The CDR3 covers 16 residues. Per germline, CDR1 MNHEY and CDR2 SMNVEV (reference sequence). CDR3 protein: CASSLLASGSTDTQYF. As DNA, the CDR3 is TGTGCCAGCAGTTTATTGGCTAGCGGGAGCACAGATACGCAGTATTTT.

The chain combines TRBV30 with TRBJ1-1; no clear D gene. CDR1 and CDR2 from the germline V gene are GTSNPN and SVGIG (reference sequence). The V and J ends lost 8 bases and 4 bases respectively, with 11 bases between them. The CDR3 runs 11 residues. The CDR3 loop reads CAAHLGTEAFF. As DNA, the CDR3 is TGTGCCGCCCACCTCGGCACTGAAGCTTTCTTT.

This clone was picked up a small number of times. CDR3 protein: CASSLGGSQYNEQFF. CDR3 nucleotide sequence: TGTGCCAGCAGCTTGGGCGGGAGCCAATACAATGAGCAGTTCTTC. The chain has TRBV5-4 and TRBJ2-1; TRBD2 aligns across 7 bases. Germline V lookup: CDR1 SGHNT, CDR2 YYREEE (reference sequence). The CDR3 runs 15 residues. V was pared by 0 bases and J by 4 bases, with 4 bases of the junction left unmatched.

V usage is TRBV29-1 and J usage is TRBJ1-3; possibly TRBD1 for D (6 bases). The V gene lost 6 bases and the J gene lost 11 bases, with 17 bases spanning the gap. The germline CDR1 and CDR2 sequences are SQVTM and ANQGSEA. This CDR3 comprises 12 residues. CDR3 nucleotide sequence: TGCAGCGTCCAGGGGACTATCGGCGCCATATATTTT. It encodes CSVQGTIGAIYF.

The chain is built from TRBV7-8 and TRBJ1-5, with 12 nucleotides matching TRBD1. The CDR3 spans 16 residues. V gave up 5 bases and J gave up 3 bases; unmatched junction bases: 5. Per the germline V gene, CDR1 is SGHVS and CDR2 is FQNEAQ. The CDR3: CASSPGTGGVNQPQHF. The CDR3 nucleotides read TGTGCCAGCAGCCCTGGGACAGGGGGCGTCAATCAGCCCCAGCATTTT. The full variable domain, with the rest looked up from reference TRBV7-8 and TRBJ1-5, is GAGVSQSPRYKVAKRGQDVALRCDPISGHVSLFWYQQALGQGPEFLTYFQNEAQLDKSGLPSDRFFAERPEGSVSTLKIQRTQQEDSAVYLCASSPGTGGVNQPQHFGDGTRLSIL.

J is TRBJ2-5 and V is TRBV19; 7 bases map to TRBD2. V trimming: 6 bases; J trimming: 5 bases; junction bases outside the gene matches: 6. Germline assignment: CDR1 LNHDA and CDR2 SQIVND (reference sequence). The CDR3 totals 13 residues. In DNA, the CDR3 is TGTGCCAGTAGGCTAGCGGCTTCCGAGACCCAGTACTTC. It translates to CASRLAASETQYF. The complete variable domain, with remaining parts taken from reference TRBV19 and TRBJ2-5, reads DGGITQSPKYLFRKEGQNVTLSCEQNLNHDAMYWYRQDPGQGLRLIYYSQIVNDFQKGDIAEGYSVSREKKESFPLTVTSAQKNPTAFYLCASRLAASETQYFGPGTRLLVL.

This chain links TRBV19 with TRBJ2-2; 8 bases map to TRBD1. This CDR3 is 17 amino acids long. Germline-derived CDR1 and CDR2 are LNHDA and SQIVND (reference sequence). Trimming cost V 4 bases and J 1 base; bases outside gene matches: 8. CDR3 DNA sequence: TGTGCCAGTAGTACCCCATCCGGGACAGGGAACACCGGGGAGCTGTTTTTT. Its protein is CASSTPSGTGNTGELFF.

The CDR3 reads CATSTPNPRTVVKPDTQYF. For the CDR3, the DNA is TGTGCCACCAGCACTCCCAACCCCAGGACAGTTGTGAAGCCAGATACGCAGTATTTT. The J gene is TRBJ2-3, the V gene TRBV15; perhaps TRBD1 as D (6 bases). The CDR3 is made up of 19 amino acids. Trimming pared 4 bases from V and 4 bases from J, leaving 27 bases between. Per the germline V gene, CDR1 is LNHNV and CDR2 is YYDKDF (reference sequence).

The rearrangement joins TRBV5-4 to TRBJ2-1, with D uncertain. There are 17 residues in the CDR3. Germline assignment: CDR1 SGHNT and CDR2 YYREEE (reference sequence). The V and J ends lost 1 base and 0 bases respectively, with 14 bases between them. The CDR3 is CASSLPSPGSSYNEQFF. The CDR3 DNA reads TGTGCCAGCAGCTTGCCCAGCCCGGGTTCCTCCTACAATGAGCAGTTCTTC.

J is TRBJ2-3 and V is TRBV6-2 or TRBV6-3, with D maybe TRBD1 (6 bases). CDR1 MNHEY and CDR2 SVGEGT come from the germline V gene. The length of the CDR3 is 15 residues. V was cut by 1 base and J by 0 bases, with 8 bases left in between. This chain's CDR3 is CASSYFGQSTDTQYF. The CDR3 DNA reads TGTGCCAGCAGTTACTTCGGACAGAGCACAGATACGCAGTATTTT.

The chain joins TRBV3-1 (or the pseudogene TRBV3-2) to TRBJ2-2; 8 bases match TRBD2. Germline V gene lookup returns CDR1 LGHDT and CDR2 YNNKEL (reference sequence). V was pared by 6 bases and J by 0 bases, with 0 bases of the junction left unmatched. CDR3 length equals 14 residues. CDR3 loop: CASRGLANTGELFF. The CDR3 DNA is TGTGCCAGCAGGGGACTAGCGAACACCGGGGAGCTGTTTTTT.

This chain joins TRBV5-1 and TRBJ1-5; a possible D gene is TRBD1 (5 bases). The CDR3 length is 17 residues. V was clipped by 5 bases and J by 9 bases, with 27 bases between them. Germline V gene sequence: CDR1 SGHRS, CDR2 YFSETQ. In DNA form, the CDR3 reads TGCGCCAGCAGACTTGGGGGGGTTCAGGGACCCTCAGGGCCCCAGCATTTT. Its translation is CASRLGGVQGPSGPQHF.

V is TRBV6-2 or TRBV6-3 and J is TRBJ2-1; the match to TRBD1 covers 8 bases. Germline V gives CDR1 MNHEY, CDR2 SVGEGT. The length of the CDR3 is 15 residues. Unmatched junction bases numbered 5, after V lost 5 bases and J lost 2 bases. The CDR3 DNA sequence: TGTGCCAGCAGTGCGGGACAGGCAACCTACAATGAGCAGTTCTTC. Translating gives CASSAGQATYNEQFF.

The chain links TRBV10-3 to TRBJ1-1; D may be TRBD1 (6 bases). Germline CDR1 ENHRY, CDR2 SYGVKD. The V and J ends lost 3 bases and 4 bases respectively, with 15 bases between them. The CDR3 is 15 residues long. The CDR3 DNA sequence: TGTGCCATCAGTGAAAGGGTAGGGGGGGTCACTGAAGCTTTCTTT. Translation: CAISERVGGVTEAFF.

The chain combines TRBV3-1 (or the pseudogene TRBV3-2) with TRBJ1-2, with D maybe TRBD1 (6 bases). Germline CDR1 and CDR2: LGHDT and YNNKEL (reference sequence). The CDR3 runs 17 residues. V lost 1 base and J 1 base, leaving 16 bases between the germline ends. CDR3 amino acids: CASSQVLTGIRNYGYTF. CDR3 DNA sequence: TGTGCCAGCAGCCAAGTACTAACAGGGATCCGTAACTATGGCTACACCTTC.

The rearrangement uses TRBV29-1 and TRBJ1-3; TRBD1 is a possible D gene (6 bases). The CDR3 has 14 residues. With 4 bases removed from V and 1 base from J, the gap between germline ends came to 11 bases. Germline loops: CDR1 SQVTM, CDR2 ANQGSEA. CDR3 loop: CSVVGAGSGNTIYF. The CDR3 nucleotides read TGCAGCGTTGTGGGGGCAGGGTCTGGAAACACCATATATTTT.

This clone has a single count. The genes are TRBV27 and TRBJ1-5; D not resolved. Germline loops: CDR1 MNHEY, CDR2 SMNVEV (reference sequence). The CDR3 has 12 residues. Trimming shortened V by 2 bases and J by 6 bases, and 5 bases separated the two germline ends. The DNA for the CDR3 is TGTGCCAGCAGTTTAAACGGTCAGCCCCAGCATTTT. It codes for CASSLNGQPQHF.

This clone was seen more than once but under ten times. V gene TRBV3-1 (or the pseudogene TRBV3-2) combines with J gene TRBJ1-3; a weak D match, TRBD1 (5 bases). V lost 2 bases and J lost 4, with 12 bases in between. Germline V CDR1 and CDR2: LGHDT, YNNKEL (reference sequence). This CDR3 comprises 15 residues. For the CDR3, the DNA is TGTGCCAGCAGCCAAAACTCAGGGTCCGGAAACACCATATATTTT. Translation: CASSQNSGSGNTIYF.

This chain uses TRBV29-1 with TRBJ1-2; D is unclear. Germline CDR1 reads SQVTM; CDR2 reads ANQGSEA. The V and J ends lost 3 bases and 7 bases respectively, with 6 bases between them. CDR3 length: 10 residues. The CDR3 bases are TGCAGCGTTGATGGCCCTGGCTACACCTTC. Its translation is CSVDGPGYTF.

The chain links TRBV29-1 to TRBJ2-5, with D possibly matching TRBD2 (5 bases). The CDR3 is 13 residues long. CDR1 and CDR2 from the germline V gene are SQVTM and ANQGSEA. Trimming cost V 5 bases and J 3 bases, with 13 bases left between them. CDR3 sequence reads: CSVRTGLEETQYF. The CDR3 nucleotides read TGCAGCGTTCGAACCGGACTTGAAGAGACCCAGTACTTC.

The chain couples TRBV11-3 to TRBJ2-7, with 12 nucleotides matching TRBD2. Germline assignment: CDR1 SGHNT and CDR2 YENEEA. V was clipped by 2 bases and J by 6 bases; unmatched bases: 2. The CDR3 is made up of 14 amino acids. CDR3 sequence (DNA): TGTGCCAGCAGCTTAAAACTAGCGGGAGGCGAGCAGTACTTC. Encoded protein: CASSLKLAGGEQYF.

This clone appeared a single time. The chain couples TRBV7-2 to TRBJ2-1; 11 bases match TRBD2. The CDR3 contains 15 residues. Germline values: CDR1 SGHTA, CDR2 FQGNSA. Trimming removed 5 bases from V and 8 bases from J; junction bases left unmatched: 8. The CDR3 loop reads CASSARLAGRHEQFF. DNA for the CDR3: TGTGCCAGCAGCGCCCGACTAGCGGGAAGGCATGAGCAGTTCTTC.

This chain connects TRBV6-8 to TRBJ1-2; 7 nucleotides line up with TRBD1. J was trimmed by 5 bases and V by 3 bases; bases with no gene match: 9. The CDR3 loop spans 15 amino acids. Germline V lookup: CDR1 MNHGY, CDR2 SAAAGT. CDR3 sequence reads: CASSYTVGQRYGYTF. The CDR3 nucleotides are TGTGCCAGCAGTTATACCGTGGGACAGAGATATGGCTACACCTTC.

The J gene is TRBJ2-7, the V gene TRBV7-2; weak D call: TRBD2 (6 bases). CDR1 and CDR2 (germline): SGHTA, FQGNSA. Trimming removed 1 base from V and 2 bases from J, with 12 bases in between. CDR3 length equals 15 residues. CDR3 nucleotides: TGTGCCAGCAGCTTAGAAATCGGGGGTGCCTACGAGCAGTACTTC. It encodes CASSLEIGGAYEQYF.